The TCR beta chain described here comes from a study of siplizumab effects on memory and regulatory T cells. The method was immunoSEQ multiplex PCR; TCRdb's version includes in-frame clones alone and lacks a portion of them. The sample yields around 100,000 clones, 94% seen once. Trimming at V came to 4 bases and at J to 8 bases, leaving 7 bases not matched to a gene. CDR3 size: 14 residues. In germline, CDR1 is SGHRS, CDR2 YFSETQ. The receptor was derived from a human donor in good health. The sequencing input was non-Treg CD4+ T cells sorted from blood. J is TRBJ2-1 and V is TRBV5-1; the match to TRBD1 covers 9 bases. For the CDR3, the DNA is TGCGCCAGCAGCCCGAGGACAGGGGTAGATGAGCAGTTCTTC. This sequence encodes CASSPRTGVDEQFF.